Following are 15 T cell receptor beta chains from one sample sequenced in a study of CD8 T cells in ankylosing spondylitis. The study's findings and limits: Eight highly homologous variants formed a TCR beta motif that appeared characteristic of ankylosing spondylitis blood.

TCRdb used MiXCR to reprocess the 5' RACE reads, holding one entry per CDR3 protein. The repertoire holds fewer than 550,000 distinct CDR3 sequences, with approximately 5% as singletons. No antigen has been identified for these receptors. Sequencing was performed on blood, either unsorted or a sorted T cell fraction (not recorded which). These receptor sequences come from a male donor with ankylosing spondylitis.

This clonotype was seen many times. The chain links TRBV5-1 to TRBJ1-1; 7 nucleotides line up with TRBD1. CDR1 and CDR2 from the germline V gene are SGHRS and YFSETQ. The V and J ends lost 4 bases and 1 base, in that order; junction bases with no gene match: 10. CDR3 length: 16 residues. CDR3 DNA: TGCGCCAGCAGCCTGACAGGGTTTTCTTCGAACACTGAAGCTTTCTTT. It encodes CASSLTGFSSNTEAFF.

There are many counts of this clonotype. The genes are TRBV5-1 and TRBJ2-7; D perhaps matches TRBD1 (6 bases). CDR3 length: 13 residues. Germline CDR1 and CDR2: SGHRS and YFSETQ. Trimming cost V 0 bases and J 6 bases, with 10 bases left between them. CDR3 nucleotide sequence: TGCGCCAGCAGCTTGGGGACAGAATCCGAGCAGTACTTC. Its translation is CASSLGTESEQYF.

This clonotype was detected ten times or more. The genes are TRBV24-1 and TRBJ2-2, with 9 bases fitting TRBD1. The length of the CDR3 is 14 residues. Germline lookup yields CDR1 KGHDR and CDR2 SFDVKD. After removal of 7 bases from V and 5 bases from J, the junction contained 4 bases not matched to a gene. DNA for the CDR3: TGTGCCACCAGCCGGACAGGGGATACCGGGGAGCTGTTTTTT. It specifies CATSRTGDTGELFF.

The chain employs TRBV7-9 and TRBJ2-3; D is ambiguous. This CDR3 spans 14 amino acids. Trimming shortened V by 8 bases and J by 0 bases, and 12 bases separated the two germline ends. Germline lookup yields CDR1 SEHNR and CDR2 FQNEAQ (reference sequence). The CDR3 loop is CASDIGGSTDTQYF. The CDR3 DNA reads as TGTGCCAGCGACATTGGCGGTAGCACAGATACGCAGTATTTT.

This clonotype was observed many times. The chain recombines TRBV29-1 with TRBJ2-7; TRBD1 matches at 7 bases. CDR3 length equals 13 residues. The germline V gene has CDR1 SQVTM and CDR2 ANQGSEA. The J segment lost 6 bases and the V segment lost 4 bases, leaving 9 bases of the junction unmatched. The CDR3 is CSVARQGGLEQYF. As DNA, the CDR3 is TGCAGCGTTGCCCGACAGGGTGGGCTCGAGCAGTACTTC.

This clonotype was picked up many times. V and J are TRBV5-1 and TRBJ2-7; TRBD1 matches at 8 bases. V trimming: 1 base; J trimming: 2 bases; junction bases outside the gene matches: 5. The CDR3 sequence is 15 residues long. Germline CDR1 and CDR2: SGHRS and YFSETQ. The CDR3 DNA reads TGCGCCAGCAGCTTGATATTGACAGGGGCCTACGAGCAGTACTTC. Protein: CASSLILTGAYEQYF. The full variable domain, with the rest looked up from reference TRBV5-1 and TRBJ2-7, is KAGVTQTPRYLIKTRGQQVTLSCSPISGHRSVSWYQQTPGQGLQFLFEYFSETQRNKGNFPGRFSGRQFSNSRSEMNVSTLELGDSALYLCASSLILTGAYEQYFGPGTRLTVT.

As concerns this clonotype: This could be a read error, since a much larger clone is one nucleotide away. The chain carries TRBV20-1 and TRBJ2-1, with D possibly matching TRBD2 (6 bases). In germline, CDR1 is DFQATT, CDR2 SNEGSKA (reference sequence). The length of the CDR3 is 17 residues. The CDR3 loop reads CCAIRFGGTFPEDEQFF. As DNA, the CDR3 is TGCTGTGCTATACGGTTTGGCGGGACCTTTCCTGAGGATGAGCAGTTCTTC.

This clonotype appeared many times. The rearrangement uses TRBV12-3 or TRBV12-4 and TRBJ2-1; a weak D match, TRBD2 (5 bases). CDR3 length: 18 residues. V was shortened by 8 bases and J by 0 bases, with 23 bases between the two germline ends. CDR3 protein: CASASLAPLRSSYNEQFF. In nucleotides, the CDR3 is TGTGCCAGCGCATCCCTAGCCCCCCTAAGAAGCTCCTACAATGAGCAGTTCTTC.

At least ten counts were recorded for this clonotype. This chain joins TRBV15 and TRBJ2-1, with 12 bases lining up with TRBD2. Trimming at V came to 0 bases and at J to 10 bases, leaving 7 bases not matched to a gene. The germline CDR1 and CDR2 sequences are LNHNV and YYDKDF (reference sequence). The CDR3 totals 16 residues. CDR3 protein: CATSRDRLAGVEEQFF. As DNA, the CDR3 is TGTGCCACCAGCAGAGATAGACTAGCGGGAGTCGAAGAGCAGTTCTTC.

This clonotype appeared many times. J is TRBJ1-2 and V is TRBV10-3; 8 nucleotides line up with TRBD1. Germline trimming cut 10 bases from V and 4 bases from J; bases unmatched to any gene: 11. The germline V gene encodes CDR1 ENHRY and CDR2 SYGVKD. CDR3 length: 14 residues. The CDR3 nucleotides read TGTGCCAGTACTAGACAGGGGCCCGTCTATGGCTACACCTTC. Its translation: CASTRQGPVYGYTF.

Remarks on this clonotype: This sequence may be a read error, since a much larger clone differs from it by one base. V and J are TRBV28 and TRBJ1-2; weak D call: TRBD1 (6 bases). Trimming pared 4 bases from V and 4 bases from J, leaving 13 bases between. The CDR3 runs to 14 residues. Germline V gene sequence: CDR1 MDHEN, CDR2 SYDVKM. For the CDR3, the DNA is TGTGCCAGCAGTTCCAGGGGCAGGGCCTATGGCTACACCTTC. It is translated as CASSSRGRAYGYTF.

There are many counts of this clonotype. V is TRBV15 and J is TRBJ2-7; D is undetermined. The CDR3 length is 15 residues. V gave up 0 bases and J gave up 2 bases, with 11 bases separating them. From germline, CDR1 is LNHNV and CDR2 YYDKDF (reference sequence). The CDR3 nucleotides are TGTGCCACCAGCAGAGATCAGGAGAGTACCTACGAGCAGTACTTC. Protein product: CATSRDQESTYEQYF.

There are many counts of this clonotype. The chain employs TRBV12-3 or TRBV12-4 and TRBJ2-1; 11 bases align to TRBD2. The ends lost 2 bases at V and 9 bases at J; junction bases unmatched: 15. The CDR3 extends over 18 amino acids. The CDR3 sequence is CASSLQRGSGLADGEQFF. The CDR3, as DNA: TGTGCCAGCAGTTTACAGAGGGGGTCGGGACTAGCGGACGGTGAGCAGTTCTTC.

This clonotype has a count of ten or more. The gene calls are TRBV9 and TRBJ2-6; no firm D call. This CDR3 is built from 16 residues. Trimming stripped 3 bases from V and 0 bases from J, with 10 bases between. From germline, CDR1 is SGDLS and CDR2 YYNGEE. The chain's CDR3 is CASSASKSSGANVLTF. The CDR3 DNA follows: TGTGCCAGCAGCGCGTCCAAAAGCTCTGGGGCCAACGTCCTGACTTTC.

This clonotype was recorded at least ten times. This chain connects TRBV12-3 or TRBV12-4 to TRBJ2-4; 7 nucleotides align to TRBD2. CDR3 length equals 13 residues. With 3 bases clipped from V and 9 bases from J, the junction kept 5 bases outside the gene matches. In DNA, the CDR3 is TGTGCCAGCAGTTTCGCGGGGGACGGCATTCAGTACTTC. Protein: CASSFAGDGIQYF.